This T cell receptor (beta chain) derives from a study of T cell responses to AZD1222 COVID-19 vaccine. Study conclusions and caveats: Donors were chiefly white British, with a greater number of females, and clonal diversity was perhaps underestimated. Repertoires were collected only later (after the peak T cell response had occurred).

Second doses were pooled across both intervals (about 4 or about 12 weeks). Germline V gene sequence: CDR1 DFQATT, CDR2 SNEGSKA (reference sequence). The CDR3 is 13 amino acids. Trimming took 3 bases from V and 0 from J, leaving 8 bases between them. Note on this clone: The antigen remains undetermined.

Sequencing was performed with immunoSEQ multiplex PCR; in TCRdb, only in-frame clones are kept and a portion is missing. The data show 130,000 or so clones, with about 90% seen just once and approximately 3.7% held by the top ten. The receptor's source is an adult who received the AZD1222 COVID-19 vaccine. The sequencing here drew on peripheral blood, taken 28 days after the second AZD1222 dose. The chain combines TRBV20-1 with TRBJ1-1, with D possibly being TRBD1 (6 bases). The CDR3 nucleotides are TGCAGTGCTAGTGACAGGTTGAACACTGAAGCTTTCTTT. This sequence encodes CSASDRLNTEAFF.